This TCR beta chain was sequenced in a study of shared clonotypes between healthy human individuals. Overall study: Aged 18 to 49, the donors were two women and a few men.

Unsorted PBMCs provided DNA that was sequenced on ten immunoSEQ deep assay plates. Generated by immunoSEQ multiplex PCR, the TCRdb table keeps only in-frame clones and is missing some. The table shows about 480,000 clones, with around 79% occurring only once. General study results and limits: Having only a few donors restricted how much genetic and exposure-history diversity was captured. Sharing of clonotypes among donors was expected to vary with sequencing depth.

Germline V gene sequence: CDR1 MDHEN, CDR2 SYDVKM. Trimming left V 8 bases short and J 4 bases short, with 5 bases between. This CDR3 is 11 amino acids long. To note about this clone: Antigen unknown.

This receptor was identified in a woman aged 40 to 50 in good health. Some clones in this sample may be carry-over from other donors' samples. Sequencing input: PBMCs. This chain connects TRBV28 to TRBJ1-4, with D unresolved. In DNA form, the CDR3 reads TGTGCCAGCGGGCTTAATGAAAAACTGTTTTTT. Its translation is CASGLNEKLFF.